This TCR beta chain is drawn from a study of blood T cell repertoires in COVID-19. Sequencing used immunoSEQ multiplex PCR; TCRdb keeps in-frame clones, though not all of them. The table records over 70,000 clones, about four fifths of them present only once. This clone showed up just a few times. Looked up from germline, CDR1 is LGHNA and CDR2 is YNFKEQ. The CDR3 is made up of 17 amino acids. Trimming took 3 bases from V and 4 from J; bases not matched to a gene: 9. The origin of this receptor is a woman older than 75 with acute or convalescent COVID-19. The specimen was peripheral blood. This sequence joins TRBV4-2 and TRBJ2-2, with 9 bases that match TRBD2. CDR3 residues: CASSQDPTSGGTGELFF. CDR3 nucleotides: TGTGCCAGCAGCCAGGACCCGACTAGCGGAGGCACCGGGGAGCTGTTTTTT.